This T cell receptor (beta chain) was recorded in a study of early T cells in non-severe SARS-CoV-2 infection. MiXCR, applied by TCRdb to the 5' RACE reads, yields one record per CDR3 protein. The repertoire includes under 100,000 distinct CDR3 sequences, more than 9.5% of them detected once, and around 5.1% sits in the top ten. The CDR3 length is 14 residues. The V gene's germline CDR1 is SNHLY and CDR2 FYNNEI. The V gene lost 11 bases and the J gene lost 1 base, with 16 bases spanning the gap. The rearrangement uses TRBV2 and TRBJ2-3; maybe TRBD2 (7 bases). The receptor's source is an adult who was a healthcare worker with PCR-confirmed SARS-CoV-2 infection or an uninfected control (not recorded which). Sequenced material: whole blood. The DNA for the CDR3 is TGTGCCTCCGTACGGGGGGCCCGCACAGATACGCAGTATTTT. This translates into CASVRGARTDTQYF. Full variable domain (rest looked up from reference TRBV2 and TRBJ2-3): EPEVTQTPSHQVTQMGQEVILRCVPISNHLYFYWYRQILGQKVEFLVSFYNNEISEKSEIFDDQFSVERPDGSNFTLKIRSTKLEDSAMYFCASVRGARTDTQYFGPGTRLTVL.